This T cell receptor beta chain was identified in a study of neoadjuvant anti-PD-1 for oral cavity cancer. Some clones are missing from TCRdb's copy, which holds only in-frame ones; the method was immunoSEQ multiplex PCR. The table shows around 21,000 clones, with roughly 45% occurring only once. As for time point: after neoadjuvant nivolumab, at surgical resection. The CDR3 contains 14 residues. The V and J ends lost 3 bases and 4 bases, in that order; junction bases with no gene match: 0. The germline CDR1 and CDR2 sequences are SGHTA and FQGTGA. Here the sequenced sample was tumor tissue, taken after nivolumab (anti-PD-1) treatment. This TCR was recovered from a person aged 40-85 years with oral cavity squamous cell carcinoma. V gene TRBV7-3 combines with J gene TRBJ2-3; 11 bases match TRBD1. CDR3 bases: TGTGCCAGCAGCTTGGGACAGGGGGCAGATACGCAGTATTTT. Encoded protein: CASSLGQGADTQYF.